This T cell receptor beta chain was captured in a study of CD8 T cells in Susac syndrome. The CD8+ and CD4+ T cells were negatively isolated, with the TEMRA cells enriched by FACS. Germline V gene sequence: CDR1 SGHNT, CDR2 YYREEE (reference sequence). The CDR3 has 17 amino acids. V shed 4 bases, J shed 2 bases, and the junction held 10 bases outside the gene matches. An input of about 0.5 to 1 ug of RNA was subjected to reverse transcription using random hexamers. TCRdb ran MiXCR on the immunoSEQ multiplex PCR reads and lists one entry per CDR3 protein. The data show about 84,000 distinct CDR3 sequences, over 80% seen once.

The clonotype was recovered from a human donor in good health. The rearrangement links TRBV5-4 to TRBJ2-4; 9 bases agree with TRBD1. The sequenced material came from CD8+ T cells from PBMCs. CDR3: CASSRPGTGTTKNIQYF. The CDR3 DNA is TGTGCCAGCAGCCGTCCCGGGACAGGGACTACCAAAAACATTCAGTACTTC.